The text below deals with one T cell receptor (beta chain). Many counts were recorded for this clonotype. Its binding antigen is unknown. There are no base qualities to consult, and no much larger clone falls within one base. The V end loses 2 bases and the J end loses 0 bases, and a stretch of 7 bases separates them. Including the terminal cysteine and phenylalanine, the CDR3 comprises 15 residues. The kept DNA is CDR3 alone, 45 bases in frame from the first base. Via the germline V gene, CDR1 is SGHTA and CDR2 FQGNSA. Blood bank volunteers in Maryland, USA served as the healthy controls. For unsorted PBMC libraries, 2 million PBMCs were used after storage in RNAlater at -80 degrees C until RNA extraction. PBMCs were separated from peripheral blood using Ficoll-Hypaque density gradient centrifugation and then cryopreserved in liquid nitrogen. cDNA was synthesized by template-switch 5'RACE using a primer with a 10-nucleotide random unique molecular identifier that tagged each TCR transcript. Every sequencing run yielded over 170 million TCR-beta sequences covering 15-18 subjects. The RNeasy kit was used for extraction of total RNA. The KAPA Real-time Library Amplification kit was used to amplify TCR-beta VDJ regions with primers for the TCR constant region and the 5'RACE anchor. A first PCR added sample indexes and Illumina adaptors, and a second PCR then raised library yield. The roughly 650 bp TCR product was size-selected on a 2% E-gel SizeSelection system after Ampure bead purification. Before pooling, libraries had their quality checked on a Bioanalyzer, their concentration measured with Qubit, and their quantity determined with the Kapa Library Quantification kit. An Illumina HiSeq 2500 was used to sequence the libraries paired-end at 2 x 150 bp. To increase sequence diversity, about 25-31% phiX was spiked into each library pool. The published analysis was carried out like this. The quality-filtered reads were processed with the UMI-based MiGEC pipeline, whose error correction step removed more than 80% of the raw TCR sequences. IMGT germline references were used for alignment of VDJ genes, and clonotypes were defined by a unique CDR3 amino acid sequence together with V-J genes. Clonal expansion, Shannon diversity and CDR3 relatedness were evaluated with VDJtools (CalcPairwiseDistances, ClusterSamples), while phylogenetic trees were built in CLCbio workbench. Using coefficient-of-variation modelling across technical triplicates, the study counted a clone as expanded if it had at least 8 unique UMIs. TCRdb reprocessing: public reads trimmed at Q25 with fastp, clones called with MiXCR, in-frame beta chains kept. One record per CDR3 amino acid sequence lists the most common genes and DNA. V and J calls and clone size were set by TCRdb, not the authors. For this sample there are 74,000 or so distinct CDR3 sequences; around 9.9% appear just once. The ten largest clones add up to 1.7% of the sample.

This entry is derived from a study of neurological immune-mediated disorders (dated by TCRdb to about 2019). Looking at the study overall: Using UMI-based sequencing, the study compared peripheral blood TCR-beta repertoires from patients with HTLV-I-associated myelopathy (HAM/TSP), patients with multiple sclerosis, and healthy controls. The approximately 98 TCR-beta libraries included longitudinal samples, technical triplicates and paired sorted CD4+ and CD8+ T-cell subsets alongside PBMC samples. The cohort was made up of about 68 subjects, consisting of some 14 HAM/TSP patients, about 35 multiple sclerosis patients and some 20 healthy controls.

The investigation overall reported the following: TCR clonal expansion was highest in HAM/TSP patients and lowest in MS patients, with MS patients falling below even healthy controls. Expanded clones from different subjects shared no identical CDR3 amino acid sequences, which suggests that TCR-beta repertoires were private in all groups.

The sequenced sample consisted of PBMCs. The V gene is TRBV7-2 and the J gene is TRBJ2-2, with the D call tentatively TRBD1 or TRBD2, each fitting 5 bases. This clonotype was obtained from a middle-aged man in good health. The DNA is TGTGCCAGCAGCTTATGGGACGCGAACACCGGGGAGCTGTTTTTT. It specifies CASSLWDANTGELFF.